The 27 T cell receptor beta chains given below trace back to one sample, sequenced in a study of T cells in localized non-small cell lung cancer. Sequencing used immunoSEQ multiplex PCR; TCRdb keeps in-frame clones, though not all of them. Of 25,000 to 35,000 clones in the sample, roughly 90% were seen once. The material sequenced was peripheral blood mononuclear cells, taken before any cancer treatment. All receptors come from a woman aged 40-70 years with stage III lung adenocarcinoma.

The chain combines TRBV27 with TRBJ2-6; 12 positions agree with TRBD1. CDR1 MNHEY and CDR2 SMNVEV come from the germline V gene (reference sequence). V lost 3 bases and J lost 2; bases outside the gene matches: 2. CDR3 length: 17 amino acids. The CDR3, as DNA: TGTGCCAGCAGTTTGGGACAGGGGGCGACTGGGGCCAACGTCCTGACTTTC. This sequence encodes CASSLGQGATGANVLTF.

This clone was seen a handful of times. The V and J genes are TRBV28 and TRBJ2-1; TRBD2 agrees at 13 bases. Germline V gene lookup returns CDR1 MDHEN and CDR2 SYDVKM. This CDR3 comprises 17 residues. After removal of 4 bases from V and 7 bases from J, the junction contained 10 bases not matched to a gene. The CDR3 spells CASSSPGTSGMKNEQFF. Here the CDR3 DNA reads TGTGCCAGCAGTTCCCCCGGGACTAGCGGGATGAAGAATGAGCAGTTCTTC.

The chain couples TRBV7-8 to TRBJ1-1; tentatively, D is TRBD1 (5 bases). V lost 2 bases and J lost 3, with 16 bases in between. This CDR3 region has 16 residues. Germline V gives CDR1 SGHVS, CDR2 FQNEAQ. The CDR3 spells CASSLNPGRVYTEAFF. The CDR3 DNA follows: TGTGCCAGCAGCTTAAACCCGGGGCGCGTATACACTGAAGCTTTCTTT.

The rearrangement links TRBV19 to TRBJ1-2, with 9 bases identical to TRBD1. Germline CDR1 LNHDA, CDR2 SQIVND (reference sequence). V lost 7 bases and J lost 8; bases outside the gene matches: 8. This CDR3 is built from 13 residues. The CDR3 sequence is CASTRTGASGYTF. Here the CDR3 DNA reads TGTGCCAGTACCCGGACAGGGGCCTCAGGCTACACCTTC.

This clone appeared a few times. The CDR3: CASSLFLRASSYNEQFF. CDR3 DNA: TGTGCCAGCAGCTTATTTCTTAGAGCCAGCTCCTACAATGAGCAGTTCTTC. This chain links TRBV11-2 with TRBJ2-1; D not resolved. V was clipped by 2 bases and J by 0 bases, with 14 bases between them. Germline assignment: CDR1 SGHAT and CDR2 FQNNGV. The CDR3 is 17 residues long.

The V and J genes are TRBV7-8 and TRBJ1-5; 7 bases align to TRBD1. This CDR3 contains 14 residues. The germline V gene has CDR1 SGHVS and CDR2 FQNEAQ. Trimming removed 4 bases from V and 3 bases from J; junction bases left unmatched: 3. Here the CDR3 reads CASSWTGINQPQHF. The CDR3 DNA sequence: TGTGCCAGCAGCTGGACAGGTATCAATCAGCCCCAGCATTTT.

Concerning this clone: In this CDR3 the conserved last residue, phenylalanine or tryptophan, is missing, so a read error is likely. The chain recombines TRBV6-1 with TRBJ1-2; D possibly corresponds to TRBD1 (6 bases). The CDR3 covers 16 residues. The V gene lost 4 bases and the J gene lost 6 bases, with 21 bases spanning the gap. CDR1 MNHNS and CDR2 SASEGT come from the germline V gene. The CDR3 sequence is CASSAPGTSYGDGYTL. For the CDR3, the DNA is TGTGCCAGCAGTGCTCCCGGGACATCCTACGGGGATGGCTACACCCTC.

This clone was found a few times. J is TRBJ2-1 and V is TRBV19, with TRBD2 matching over 10 bases. Germline values: CDR1 LNHDA, CDR2 SQIVND (reference sequence). V lost 1 base and J lost 7; bases outside the gene matches: 7. CDR3 length: 16 residues. DNA of the CDR3: TGTGCCAGTAGTATAGCGGCGACTAGCGGGTTAAATGAGCAGTTCTTC. It specifies CASSIAATSGLNEQFF.

The chain uses TRBV19 and TRBJ2-7; D remains unclear. Looked up from germline, CDR1 is LNHDA and CDR2 is SQIVND (reference sequence). V was pared by 0 bases and J by 0 bases, with 9 bases between. The CDR3 totals 15 residues. The CDR3 region is CASSIDSQSSYEQYF. Here the CDR3 DNA reads TGTGCCAGTAGTATAGATTCGCAGAGCTCCTACGAGCAGTACTTC.

The V gene is TRBV4-1, the J gene TRBJ1-1; possible D gene TRBD1, 6 bases. Germline V gives CDR1 MGHRA, CDR2 YSYEKL. This CDR3 contains 16 residues. Trimming took off 0 bases at V and 1 base at J, with 12 bases between the two ends. CDR3 in DNA: TGCGCCAGCAGCCAAGACAGGGGATCCAAGAACACTGAAGCTTTCTTT. This codes for CASSQDRGSKNTEAFF.

In its sample, this clone ranks as medium-sized (0.01 to 0.1%). This sample also contains other DNA sequences that code for the same CDR3. V and J are TRBV29-1 and TRBJ1-1, with D perhaps matching TRBD1 (5 bases). From germline, CDR1 is SQVTM and CDR2 ANQGSEA. The CDR3 covers 12 residues. V was trimmed by 4 bases and J by 4 bases, leaving 10 bases between them. CDR3 nucleotides: TGCAGCGTTGTATTGGGGGGCACTGAAGCTTTCTTT. Amino acid sequence: CSVVLGGTEAFF.

This clone is a singleton in its sample. This rearrangement joins TRBV4-3 to TRBJ1-2; D is ambiguous. The CDR3 is 13 residues long. The germline V gene has CDR1 LGHNA and CDR2 YSLEER. V gave up 4 bases and J gave up 4 bases, with 10 bases separating them. CDR3 amino acids: CASSRGGGYGYTF. The DNA for the CDR3 is TGCGCCAGCAGCCGAGGAGGTGGCTATGGCTACACCTTC.

The rearrangement links TRBV5-1 to TRBJ2-1, with TRBD1 as a possible D gene (6 bases). This CDR3 has 14 amino acids. The V and J ends lost 4 bases and 1 base respectively, with 9 bases between them. CDR1 and CDR2 from the germline V gene are SGHRS and YFSETQ. The CDR3, as DNA: TGCGCCAGCAGCCAGGGACAATCCTACAATGAGCAGTTCTTC. As protein: CASSQGQSYNEQFF.

CDR3 nucleotides: TGTGCCAGCAGCTCCCATGGCTACGAGCAGTACTTC. It specifies CASSSHGYEQYF. The chain employs TRBV5-4 and TRBJ2-7; no clear D. The CDR3 sequence is 12 residues long. Trimming cost V 3 bases and J 3 bases, with 7 bases left between them. CDR1 and CDR2 from the germline V gene are SGHNT and YYREEE (reference sequence). The full variable domain, completed using reference TRBV5-4 and TRBJ2-7, is ETGVTQSPTHLIKTRGQQVTLRCSSQSGHNTVSWYQQALGQGPQFIFQYYREEENGRGNFPPRFSGLQFPNYSSELNVNALELDDSALYLCASSSHGYEQYFGPGTRLTVT.

The genes are TRBV4-1 and TRBJ2-6; D gene ambiguous. The CDR3 is 16 residues long. The germline gives CDR1 MGHRA, CDR2 YSYEKL. Trimming took off 4 bases at V and 0 bases at J, with 10 bases between the two ends. CDR3 in DNA: TGCGCCAGCAGCCGGACCGGGCTCTCTGGGGCCAACGTCCTGACTTTC. It codes for CASSRTGLSGANVLTF.

This sequence joins TRBV5-1 and TRBJ2-5, with 9 nucleotides matching TRBD2. Germline assignment: CDR1 SGHRS and CDR2 YFSETQ. The trim removed 4 bases at V and 7 bases at J, leaving 14 bases unmatched. This CDR3 region has 16 residues. CDR3 DNA sequence: TGCGCCAGCAGCCAGAATAGCGGGAGAGGATTAGGGACCCAGTACTTC. Translation gives CASSQNSGRGLGTQYF.

This clone has more than one count but fewer than ten. The gene calls are TRBV11-1 and TRBJ1-1, with D tentatively TRBD1 (6 bases). Trimming took 5 bases from V and 7 from J, leaving 11 bases between them. Germline V CDR1 and CDR2: SGHAT, FQDESV (reference sequence). The CDR3 is made up of 12 amino acids. CDR3 amino acids: CASSPDRREAFF. The CDR3 DNA reads TGTGCCAGCAGCCCTGACAGGCGTGAAGCTTTCTTT.

This chain joins TRBV15 and TRBJ1-2; D not certain. Trimming removed 7 bases from V and 6 bases from J, with 0 bases in between. Germline V gives CDR1 LNHNV, CDR2 YYDKDF (reference sequence). The CDR3 totals 8 residues. The DNA for the CDR3 is TGTGCCACCAATGGCTACACCTTC. This encodes CATNGYTF. The complete variable domain, with remaining parts taken from reference TRBV15 and TRBJ1-2, reads DAMVIQNPRYQVTQFGKPVTLSCSQTLNHNVMYWYQQKSSQAPKLLFHYYDKDFNNEADTPDNFQSRRPNTSFCFLDIRSPGLGDTAMYLCATNGYTFGSGTRLTVV.

This chain uses TRBV9 with TRBJ2-1; 7 positions agree with TRBD2. Germline loops: CDR1 SGDLS, CDR2 YYNGEE. With 4 bases clipped from V and 2 bases from J, the junction kept 15 bases outside the gene matches. The CDR3 extends over 18 amino acids. As DNA, the CDR3 is TGTGCCAGCAGCCATACTATCGGACTAGGAGGTACCTACAATGAGCAGTTCTTC. This encodes CASSHTIGLGGTYNEQFF.

The V gene is TRBV5-1, the J gene TRBJ2-2; TRBD2 matches at 8 bases. The junction had 7 bases not matched to a gene; V was cut back by 4 bases and J by 2 bases. The CDR3 extends over 16 amino acids. Germline lookup yields CDR1 SGHRS and CDR2 YFSETQ. CDR3: CASSQAGGPNTGELFF. DNA for the CDR3: TGCGCCAGCAGCCAGGCGGGAGGACCAAACACCGGGGAGCTGTTTTTT.

In the case of this clone: Other nucleotide sequences from this sample produce the same CDR3. V gene TRBV20-1 combines with J gene TRBJ2-1; D remains ambiguous. The CDR3 is 10 amino acids. With 3 bases removed from V and 3 bases from J, the gap between germline ends came to 0 bases. CDR1 is DFQATT, CDR2 SNEGSKA, per germline (reference sequence). CDR3 region: CSASYNEQFF. CDR3 DNA sequence: TGCAGTGCTAGCTACAATGAGCAGTTCTTC.

This clone was seen more than once but under ten times. The J gene is TRBJ2-7, the V gene TRBV6-1; possible D gene TRBD1, 5 bases. Trimming took off 5 bases at V and 4 bases at J, with 18 bases between the two ends. Germline V CDR1 and CDR2: MNHNS, SASEGT. The CDR3 covers 15 residues. The CDR3 DNA sequence: TGTGCCAGCAGTAAACAGGAGTCCCTGGGGTACGAGCAGTACTTC. It is translated as CASSKQESLGYEQYF.

This clone came up a few times. This chain connects TRBV5-8 to TRBJ1-1; D is unclear. The CDR3 sequence is 14 residues long. Trimming pared 2 bases from V and 0 bases from J, leaving 8 bases between. Germline V gives CDR1 SGHTS, CDR2 YDEGEE. This CDR3 is CASSFDGLNTEAFF. The CDR3 coding sequence is TGTGCCAGCAGCTTTGACGGCTTGAACACTGAAGCTTTCTTT. The whole variable domain, remainder taken from reference TRBV5-8 and TRBJ1-1, is EAGVTQSPTHLIKTRGQQATLRCSPISGHTSVYWYQQALGLGLQFLLWYDEGEERNRGNFPPRFSGRQFPNYSSELNVNALELEDSALYLCASSFDGLNTEAFFGQGTRLTVV.

The V call is TRBV6-5, the J call TRBJ1-1, with D maybe TRBD1 (6 bases). The germline gives CDR1 MNHEY, CDR2 SVGAGI. Trimming removed 0 bases from V and 5 bases from J, with 10 bases in between. The CDR3 totals 14 residues. The CDR3 nucleotides read TGTGCCAGCAGTTACTCAGGGGGAGTAACTGAAGCTTTCTTT. This translates into CASSYSGGVTEAFF.

J is TRBJ2-6 and V is TRBV27; D uncertain. Germline CDR1 reads MNHEY; CDR2 reads SMNVEV (reference sequence). The CDR3 is 14 amino acids. The germline V and J ends were trimmed by 6 bases and 0 bases, with 6 bases remaining between them. The CDR3 is CASRAFSGANVLTF. Here the CDR3 DNA reads TGTGCCAGCAGGGCCTTCTCTGGGGCCAACGTCCTGACTTTC.

In this sample, this clone turned up once. V is TRBV28 and J is TRBJ1-2; D ambiguous. CDR1 is MDHEN and CDR2 is SYDVKM in the germline V gene. Trimming left V 5 bases short and J 5 bases short, with 18 bases between. This CDR3 is 15 amino acids long. CDR3 bases: TGTGCCAGCAGTCCATTATACCACGACGGATATGGCTACACCTTC. Amino acid sequence: CASSPLYHDGYGYTF.

The sample holds one count of this clone. The chain joins TRBV9 to TRBJ1-5; D gene ambiguous. The CDR3 totals 14 residues. With 0 bases removed from V and 7 bases from J, the gap between germline ends came to 11 bases. CDR1 and CDR2 from the germline V gene are SGDLS and YYNGEE. The DNA of the CDR3 is TGTGCCAGCAGCGTAGCCCCGGAGACACAGCCCCAGCATTTT. Its protein product is CASSVAPETQPQHF.